Listed below are T cell receptor beta chains from one sample, sequenced in a study of blood T cells in healthy people across ages. Each CDR3 protein is one row after TCRdb ran MiXCR on the 5' RACE reads. The repertoire includes just over 800,000 distinct CDR3 sequences, about 62% of them detected once, and 25% to 35% sits in the top ten. Sequenced material: blood. All receptors derive from a man aged 25-40 years in good health. Both conserved end residues are part of each CDR3. A D gene is named only where the DNA matches it firmly. Size is omitted from some rows. Given values are once, few, many or a class for expanded clones.

CDR3nt	CDR3aa	j_gene	d_gene	abundance	v_gene
TGTGCCAGCAGTGAATGGGGACTAACGCGGGGCTACACCTTC	CASSEWGLTRGYTF	TRBJ1-2	-	few	TRBV25-1
TGTGCCAGCAGTTCCCGCCCGGCCACTGAAGCTTTCTTT	CASSSRPATEAFF	TRBJ1-1	-	-	TRBV27
TGTGCCGGCAAGGAGGGGGGGTACAATGAGCAGTTCTTC	CAGKEGGYNEQFF	TRBJ2-1	-	-	TRBV27
TGTGCCAGCAGCCGACCCCCACAGGGCCCCACAGATACGCAGTATTTT	CASSRPPQGPTDTQYF	TRBJ2-3	-	once	TRBV28
TGCAGTGCAATGGGAGCCTCTAGCAATCAGCCCCAGCATTTT	CSAMGASSNQPQHF	TRBJ1-5	-	-	TRBV20-1
TGCAGTGCTACCTGGGGAGATACGCAGTATTTT	CSATWGDTQYF	TRBJ2-3	-	few	TRBV20-1
TGCAGCGTAGGACAGGGAAGCGGCGAGCAGTACTTC	CSVGQGSGEQYF	TRBJ2-7	TRBD1	-	TRBV29-1
TGTGCCAGCAGCCAAGGACAGGGTGAGGAGACCCAGTACTTC	CASSQGQGEETQYF	TRBJ2-5	TRBD1	-	TRBV12-3/TRBV12-4
TGCGCCAGCAGCCAGACGACAGGGAATCTGTATGGCTACACCTTC	CASSQTTGNLYGYTF	TRBJ1-2	TRBD1	-	TRBV4-1
TGTGCCACTAGACAGGGGGAAGGAAATCAGCCCCAGCATTTT	CATRQGEGNQPQHF	TRBJ1-5	TRBD1	few	TRBV10-3
TGTGCCAACAGTGCCATGCCAGGGAGGGGGGCCAACGTCCTGACTTTC	CANSAMPGRGANVLTF	TRBJ2-6	-	-	TRBV28
TGTGCCAGCAGCTTAGCGGGGGGGCGTGCCTACAATGAGCAGTTCTTC	CASSLAGGRAYNEQFF	TRBJ2-1	TRBD2	many	TRBV7-3
TGTGCCAGCAGCGACGACAGGAGGAACACTGAAGCTTTCTTT	CASSDDRRNTEAFF	TRBJ1-1	-	-	TRBV7-8
TGTGCCACCAGCAACGGACAGAAACACGAGCAGTACTTC	CATSNGQKHEQYF	TRBJ2-7	-	-	TRBV15
TGTGCCAGCACTCCGGGATTCCAAATCACAGATACGCAGTATTTT	CASTPGFQITDTQYF	TRBJ2-3	-	-	TRBV27
TGTGCCAGCAGCCAAGCGACAGGGGGAATCTCCTACGAGCAGTACTTC	CASSQATGGISYEQYF	TRBJ2-7	TRBD1	-	TRBV3-1
TGCAGTGCTTTCAAGGGCGGGGGAAGCAATCAGCCCCAGCATTTT	CSAFKGGGSNQPQHF	TRBJ1-5	-	-	TRBV20-1
TGTGCCAGCACTCCCGGGACAGGGGGCCCCTACAATGAGCAGTTCTTC	CASTPGTGGPYNEQFF	TRBJ2-1	TRBD1	-	TRBV7-3
TGCAGCGTTGTGAGGACGGAGAACTATGGCTACACCTTC	CSVVRTENYGYTF	TRBJ1-2	-	-	TRBV29-1
TGTGCCAGCAGGGTCCGGGCAGGGGGCTACGAGCAGTACTTC	CASRVRAGGYEQYF	TRBJ2-7	TRBD1	-	TRBV12-3/TRBV12-4
TGTGCCAGCAGCGCTCACAGGGGGAACTACGAGCAGTACTTC	CASSAHRGNYEQYF	TRBJ2-7	TRBD1	-	TRBV7-2
TGCAGCGGCGTAATTCTCTCTGGAAACACCATATATTTT	CSGVILSGNTIYF	TRBJ1-3	-	-	TRBV29-1